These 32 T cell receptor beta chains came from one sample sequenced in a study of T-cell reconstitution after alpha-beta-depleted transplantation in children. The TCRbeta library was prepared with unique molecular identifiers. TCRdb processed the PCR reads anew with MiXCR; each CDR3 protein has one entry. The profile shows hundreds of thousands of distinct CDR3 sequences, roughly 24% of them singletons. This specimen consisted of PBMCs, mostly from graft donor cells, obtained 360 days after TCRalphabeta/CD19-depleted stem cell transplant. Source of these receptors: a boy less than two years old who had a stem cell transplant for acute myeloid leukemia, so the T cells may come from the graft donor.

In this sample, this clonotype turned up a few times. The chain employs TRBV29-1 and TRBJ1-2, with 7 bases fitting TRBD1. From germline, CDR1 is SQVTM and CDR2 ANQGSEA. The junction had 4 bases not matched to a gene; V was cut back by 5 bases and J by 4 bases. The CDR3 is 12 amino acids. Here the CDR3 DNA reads TGCAGCGTTCTGACAGGGACCTATGGCTACACCTTC. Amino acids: CSVLTGTYGYTF.

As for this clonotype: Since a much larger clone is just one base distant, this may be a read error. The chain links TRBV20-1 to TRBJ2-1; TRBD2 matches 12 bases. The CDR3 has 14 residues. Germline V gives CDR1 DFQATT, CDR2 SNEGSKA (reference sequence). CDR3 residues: CCARAGLAGNEQFF. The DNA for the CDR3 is TGCTGTGCTAGGGCCGGACTAGCGGGGAATGAGCAGTTCTTC.

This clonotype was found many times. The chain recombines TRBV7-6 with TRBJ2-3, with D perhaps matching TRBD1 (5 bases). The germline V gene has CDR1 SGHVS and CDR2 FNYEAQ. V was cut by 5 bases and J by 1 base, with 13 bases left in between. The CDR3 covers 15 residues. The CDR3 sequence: CASSAPGHRTDTQYF. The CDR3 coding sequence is TGTGCCAGCAGCGCGCCCGGACATCGCACAGATACGCAGTATTTT.

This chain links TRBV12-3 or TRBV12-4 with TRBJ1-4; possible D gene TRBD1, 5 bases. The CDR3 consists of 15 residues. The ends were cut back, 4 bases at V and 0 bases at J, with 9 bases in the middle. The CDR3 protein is CASSSGLATNEKLFF. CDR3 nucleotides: TGTGCCAGCAGTTCAGGGTTAGCAACTAATGAAAAACTGTTTTTT.

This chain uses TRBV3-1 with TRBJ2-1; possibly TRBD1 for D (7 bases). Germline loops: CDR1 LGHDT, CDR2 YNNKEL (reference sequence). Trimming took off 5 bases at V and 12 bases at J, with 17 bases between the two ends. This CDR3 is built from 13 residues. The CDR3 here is CASSGKDRDWQFF. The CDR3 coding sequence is TGTGCCAGCAGCGGGAAAGACAGGGACTGGCAGTTCTTC.

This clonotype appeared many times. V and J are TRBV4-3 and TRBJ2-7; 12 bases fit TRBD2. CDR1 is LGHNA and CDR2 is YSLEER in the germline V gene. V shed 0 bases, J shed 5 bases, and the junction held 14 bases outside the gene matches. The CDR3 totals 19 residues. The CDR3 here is CASSQDRWMLAGGLNEQYF. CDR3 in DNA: TGCGCCAGCAGCCAAGATCGGTGGATGCTAGCGGGGGGGCTGAACGAGCAGTACTTC.

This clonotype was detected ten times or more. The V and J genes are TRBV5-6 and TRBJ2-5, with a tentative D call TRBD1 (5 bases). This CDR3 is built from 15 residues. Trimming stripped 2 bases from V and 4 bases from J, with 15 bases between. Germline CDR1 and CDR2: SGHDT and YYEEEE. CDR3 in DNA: TGTGCCAGCAGCTTAGACAGAGGTTTTGGAGAGACCCAGTACTTC. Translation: CASSLDRGFGETQYF.

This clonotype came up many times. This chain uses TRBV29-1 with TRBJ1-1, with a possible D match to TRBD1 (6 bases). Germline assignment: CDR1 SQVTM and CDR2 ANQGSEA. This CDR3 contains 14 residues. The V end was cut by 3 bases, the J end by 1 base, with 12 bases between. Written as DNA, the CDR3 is TGCAGCGTTGAGGGGTTGACAGGGAACACTGAAGCTTTCTTT. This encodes CSVEGLTGNTEAFF.

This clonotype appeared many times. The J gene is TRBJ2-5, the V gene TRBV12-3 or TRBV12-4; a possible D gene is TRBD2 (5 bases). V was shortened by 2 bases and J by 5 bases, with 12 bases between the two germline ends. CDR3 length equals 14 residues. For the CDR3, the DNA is TGTGCCAGCAGTTTAACGTGGGGAGAGGAGACCCAGTACTTC. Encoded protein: CASSLTWGEETQYF.

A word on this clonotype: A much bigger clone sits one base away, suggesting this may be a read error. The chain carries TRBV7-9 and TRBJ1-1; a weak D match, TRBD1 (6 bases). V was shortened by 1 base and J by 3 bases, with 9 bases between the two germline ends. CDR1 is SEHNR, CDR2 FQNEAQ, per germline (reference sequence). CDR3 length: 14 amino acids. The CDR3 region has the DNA TGTGCCAGCAGCTTAGAGGACAGCTACACTGAAGCTTTCTTT. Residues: CASSLEDSYTEAFF.

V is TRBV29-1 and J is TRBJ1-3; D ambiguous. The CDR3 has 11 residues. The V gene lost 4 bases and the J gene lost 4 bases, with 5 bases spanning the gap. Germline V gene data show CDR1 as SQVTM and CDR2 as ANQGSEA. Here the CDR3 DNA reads TGCAGCGTTGGGCTGGGAAACACCATATATTTT. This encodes CSVGLGNTIYF.

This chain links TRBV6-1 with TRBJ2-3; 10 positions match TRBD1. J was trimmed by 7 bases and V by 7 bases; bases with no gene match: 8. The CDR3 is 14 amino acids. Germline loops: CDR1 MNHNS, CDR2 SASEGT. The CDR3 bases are TGTGCCAGCACTGACGACAGGGGGCTGAATACGCAGTATTTT. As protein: CASTDDRGLNTQYF.

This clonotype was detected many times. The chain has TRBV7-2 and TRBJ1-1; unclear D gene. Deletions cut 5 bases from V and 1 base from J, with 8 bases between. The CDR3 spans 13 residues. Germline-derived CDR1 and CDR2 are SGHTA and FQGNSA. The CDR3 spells CASSQEGNTEAFF. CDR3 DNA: TGTGCCAGCAGCCAGGAGGGGAACACTGAAGCTTTCTTT.

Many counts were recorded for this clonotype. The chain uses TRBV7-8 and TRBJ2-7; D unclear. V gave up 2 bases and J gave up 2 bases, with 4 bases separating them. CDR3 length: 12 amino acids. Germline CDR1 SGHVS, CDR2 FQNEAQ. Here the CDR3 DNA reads TGTGCCAGCAGCTTAAACCCCTACGAGCAGTACTTC. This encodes CASSLNPYEQYF.

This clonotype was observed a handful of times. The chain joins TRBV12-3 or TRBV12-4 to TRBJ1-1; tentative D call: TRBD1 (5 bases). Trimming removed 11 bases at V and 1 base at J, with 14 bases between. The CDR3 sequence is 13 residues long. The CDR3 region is CALQGDGNTEAFF. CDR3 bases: TGTGCCTTGCAGGGAGATGGGAACACTGAAGCTTTCTTT.

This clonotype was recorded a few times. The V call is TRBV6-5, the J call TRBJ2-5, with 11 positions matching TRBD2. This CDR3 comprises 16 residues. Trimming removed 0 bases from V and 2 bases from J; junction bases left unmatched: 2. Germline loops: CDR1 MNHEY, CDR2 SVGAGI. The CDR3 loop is CASSYSASGGQETQYF. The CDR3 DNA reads TGTGCCAGCAGTTACTCGGCTAGCGGGGGGCAAGAGACCCAGTACTTC.

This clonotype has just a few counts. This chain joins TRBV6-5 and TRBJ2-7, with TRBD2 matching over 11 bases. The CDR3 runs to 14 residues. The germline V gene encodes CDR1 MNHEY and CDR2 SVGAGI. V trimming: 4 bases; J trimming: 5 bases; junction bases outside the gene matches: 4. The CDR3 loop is CASSSVAGGHEQYV. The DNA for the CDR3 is TGTGCCAGCAGTTCCGTAGCGGGGGGGCACGAGCAGTACGTC.

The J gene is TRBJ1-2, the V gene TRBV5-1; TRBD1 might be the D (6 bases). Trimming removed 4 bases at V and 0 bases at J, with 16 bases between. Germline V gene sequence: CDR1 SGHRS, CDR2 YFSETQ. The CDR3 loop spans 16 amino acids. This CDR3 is CASSPGGARANYGYTF. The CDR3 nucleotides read TGCGCCAGCAGCCCCGGGGGGGCTCGAGCTAACTATGGCTACACCTTC.

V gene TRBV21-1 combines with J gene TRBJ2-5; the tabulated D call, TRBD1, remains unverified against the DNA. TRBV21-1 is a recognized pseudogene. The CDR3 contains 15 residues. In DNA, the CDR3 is TGTGCCAGCAGCAAAGAGGCAAGGGGGCGAGAGACCCAGTACTTC. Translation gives CASSKEARGRETQYF.

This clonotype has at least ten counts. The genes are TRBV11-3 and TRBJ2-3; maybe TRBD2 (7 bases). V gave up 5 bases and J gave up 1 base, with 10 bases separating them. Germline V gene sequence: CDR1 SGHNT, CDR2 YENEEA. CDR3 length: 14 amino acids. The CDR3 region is CASSTGRGTDTQYF. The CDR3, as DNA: TGTGCCAGCAGCACAGGGAGGGGCACAGATACGCAGTATTTT.

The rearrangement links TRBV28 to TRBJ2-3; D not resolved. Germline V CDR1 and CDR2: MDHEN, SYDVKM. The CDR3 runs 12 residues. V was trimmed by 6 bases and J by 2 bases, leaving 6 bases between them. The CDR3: CASRPPTDTQYF. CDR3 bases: TGTGCCAGCAGACCCCCCACAGATACGCAGTATTTT.

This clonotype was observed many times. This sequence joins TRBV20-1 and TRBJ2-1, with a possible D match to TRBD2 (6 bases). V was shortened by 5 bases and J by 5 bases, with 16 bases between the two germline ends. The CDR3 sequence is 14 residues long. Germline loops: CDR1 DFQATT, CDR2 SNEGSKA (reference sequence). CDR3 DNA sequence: TGCAGTGCTCCCCTAGCGTTCCTGAACAATGAGCAGTTCTTC. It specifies CSAPLAFLNNEQFF.

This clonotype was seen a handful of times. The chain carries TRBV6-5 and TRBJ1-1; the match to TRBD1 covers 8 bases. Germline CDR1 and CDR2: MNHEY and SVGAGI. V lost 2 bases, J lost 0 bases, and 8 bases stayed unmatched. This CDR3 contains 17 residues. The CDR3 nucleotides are TGTGCCAGCAGTTACGGCGGGGGACAGGTAATGAACACTGAAGCTTTCTTT. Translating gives CASSYGGGQVMNTEAFF.

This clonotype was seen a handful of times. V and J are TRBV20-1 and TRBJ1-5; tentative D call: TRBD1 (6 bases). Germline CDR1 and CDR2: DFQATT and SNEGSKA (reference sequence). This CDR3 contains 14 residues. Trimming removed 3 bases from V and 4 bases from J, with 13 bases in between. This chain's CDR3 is CSARDTGRNQPQHF. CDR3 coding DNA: TGCAGTGCTAGGGATACAGGGCGGAATCAGCCCCAGCATTTT.

The CDR3, as DNA: TGCAGTGCTACTGACGCCTGGGCGGGGGGGCAAGAGACCCAGTACTTC. It is translated as CSATDAWAGGQETQYF. J is TRBJ2-5 and V is TRBV20-1; 9 positions agree with TRBD2. V was pared by 4 bases and J by 2 bases, with 11 bases of the junction left unmatched. The CDR3 loop spans 16 amino acids. Per germline, CDR1 DFQATT and CDR2 SNEGSKA (reference sequence).

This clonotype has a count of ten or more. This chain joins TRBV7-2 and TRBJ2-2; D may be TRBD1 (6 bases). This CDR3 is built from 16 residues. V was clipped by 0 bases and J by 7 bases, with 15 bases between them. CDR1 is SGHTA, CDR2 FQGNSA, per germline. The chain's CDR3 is CASSLAGTARGGELFF. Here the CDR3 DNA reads TGTGCCAGCAGCTTAGCGGGGACGGCCAGGGGCGGGGAGCTGTTTTTT.

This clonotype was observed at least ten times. CDR3 nucleotides: TGTGCCACACGGACCGTGAGCTCCTACGAGCAGTACGTC. As protein: CATRTVSSYEQYV. This chain uses TRBV10-3 with TRBJ2-7; D unresolved. V lost 10 bases and J 0 bases, leaving 13 bases between the germline ends. This CDR3 is built from 13 residues. CDR1 is ENHRY and CDR2 is SYGVKD in the germline V gene.

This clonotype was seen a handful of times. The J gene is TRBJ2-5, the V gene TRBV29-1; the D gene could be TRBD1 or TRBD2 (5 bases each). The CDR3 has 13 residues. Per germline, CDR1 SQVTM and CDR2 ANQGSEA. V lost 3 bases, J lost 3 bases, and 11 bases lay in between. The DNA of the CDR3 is TGCAGCGTTGAGGCCGGGGCCAAAGAGACCCAGTACTTC. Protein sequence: CSVEAGAKETQYF.

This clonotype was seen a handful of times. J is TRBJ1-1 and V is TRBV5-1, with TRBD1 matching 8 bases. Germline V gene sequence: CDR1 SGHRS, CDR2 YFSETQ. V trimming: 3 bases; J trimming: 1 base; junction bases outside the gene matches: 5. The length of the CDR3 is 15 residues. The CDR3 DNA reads TGCGCCAGCAGCTCAGGACAGGGTGGGAACACTGAAGCTTTCTTT. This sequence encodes CASSSGQGGNTEAFF. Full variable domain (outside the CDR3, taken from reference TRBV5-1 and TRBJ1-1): KAGVTQTPRYLIKTRGQQVTLSCSPISGHRSVSWYQQTPGQGLQFLFEYFSETQRNKGNFPGRFSGRQFSNSRSEMNVSTLELGDSALYLCASSSGQGGNTEAFFGQGTRLTVV.

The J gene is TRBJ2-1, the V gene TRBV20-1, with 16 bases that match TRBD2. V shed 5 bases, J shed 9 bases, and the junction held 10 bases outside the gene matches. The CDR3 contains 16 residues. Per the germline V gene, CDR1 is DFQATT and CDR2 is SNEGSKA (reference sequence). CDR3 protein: CSAARGLAGGHGEQFF. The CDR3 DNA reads TGCAGTGCTGCTCGGGGACTAGCGGGGGGGCATGGTGAGCAGTTCTTC.

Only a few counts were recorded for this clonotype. In DNA, the CDR3 is TGTGCCAGCAGCTCCTGGGGCAGGAGCTCTGGAAACACCATATATTTT. Protein product: CASSSWGRSSGNTIYF. The rearrangement links TRBV7-6 to TRBJ1-3; tentative D call: TRBD1 (5 bases). CDR1 is SGHVS, CDR2 FNYEAQ, per germline. The V gene lost 4 bases and the J gene lost 0 bases, with 13 bases spanning the gap. This CDR3 has 16 residues. The whole variable domain, filled in from reference TRBV7-6 and TRBJ1-3, reads GAGVSQSPRYKVTKRGQDVALRCDPISGHVSLYWYRQALGQGPEFLTYFNYEAQQDKSGLPNDRFSAERPEGSISTLTIQRTEQRDSAMYRCASSSWGRSSGNTIYFGEGSWLTVV.

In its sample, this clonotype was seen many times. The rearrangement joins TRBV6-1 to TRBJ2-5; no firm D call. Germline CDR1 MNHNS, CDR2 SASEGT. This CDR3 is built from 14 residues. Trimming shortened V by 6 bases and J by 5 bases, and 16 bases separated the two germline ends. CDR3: CASSPLVGWETQYF. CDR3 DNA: TGTGCCAGCAGCCCCCTAGTGGGGTGGGAGACCCAGTACTTC.